This entry features one T cell receptor beta chain sequence. These data belong to a study of early T cells in non-severe SARS-CoV-2 infection. Study-level background: From unsorted whole blood, bulk RNA was sequenced, and the chains remained unpaired.

Germline CDR1 and CDR2: GTSNPN and SVGIG (reference sequence). The CDR3 sequence is 15 residues long. Trimming removed 3 bases from V and 3 bases from J, with 15 bases in between. Attached unique molecular identifiers marked individual cDNA molecules. TCRdb used MiXCR to reprocess the 5' RACE reads, holding one entry per CDR3 protein. Of about 80,000 distinct CDR3 sequences listed, roughly a sixth are singletons. J is TRBJ1-5 and V is TRBV30; D uncertain. The sequence was obtained from an adult who was a healthcare worker with PCR-confirmed SARS-CoV-2 infection or an uninfected control (not recorded which). The sequenced sample consisted of whole blood. For the CDR3, the DNA is TGTGCCTGGAGCGCTAGTAGGCACTACAATCAGCCCCAGCATTTT. Amino acid sequence: CAWSASRHYNQPQHF.